This T cell receptor (beta chain) was observed in a study of cytomegalovirus exposure and HLA in healthy donors. With V trimmed by 0 bases and J by 6 bases, 8 bases remained unmatched. The germline V gene has CDR1 SGHVS and CDR2 FNYEAQ. CDR3 length equals 16 residues. The study ran its PCR with 60 Vbeta and 13 Jbeta primers. Measured with immunoSEQ multiplex PCR; TCRdb has only the in-frame clones, and not every one. The sample records some 140,000 clones, more than 70% being singletons. Findings of the study overall: Through in vitro validation, three CMV-associated chains were shown to be specific for CMV antigens. Earlier analysis looked at TCR beta V segments, and most were productive about 90% or about 30% of the time. The HLA-A and HLA-B alleles of most subjects were reportedly predicted accurately from TCR beta sequences. An analysis was carried out later, and it reportedly showed fewer N-insertions in an Asian-associated ancestry cluster than the approximately 700-donor mean.

On this clone: Its antigen is still unknown.

The source of this sequence is a woman between 40 and 55 years old in good health and CMV-seropositive. The chain is built from TRBV7-6 and TRBJ2-3; TRBD2 agrees at 8 bases. Input material: PBMCs. The CDR3 here is CASSLAHRLARDTQYF. The DNA of the CDR3 is TGTGCCAGCAGCTTAGCGCATCGACTAGCGAGGGATACGCAGTATTTT.